This TCR beta chain was sequenced during a study of blood T cell repertoires in COVID-19. Profiling relied on immunoSEQ multiplex PCR, and the TCRdb table lists in-frame clones only, not all of them. The table lists fewer than 350,000 clones, approximately 90% of them singletons. This CDR3 is built from 13 residues. CDR1 MNHEY and CDR2 SVGEGT come from the germline V gene. The V end lost 5 bases, the J end lost 4 bases, and 11 bases lay between the germline ends. Sequenced input: PBMCs or T cells enriched from blood (not recorded which). The sequence came from a woman in her fifties or sixties in a cohort exposed to, infected with or recovered from COVID-19 (not recorded which). The genes are TRBV6-2 or TRBV6-3 and TRBJ1-2; D uncertain. The CDR3 is CASSTRTVYGYTF. CDR3 coding DNA: TGTGCCAGCAGTACCAGGACTGTCTATGGCTACACCTTC.